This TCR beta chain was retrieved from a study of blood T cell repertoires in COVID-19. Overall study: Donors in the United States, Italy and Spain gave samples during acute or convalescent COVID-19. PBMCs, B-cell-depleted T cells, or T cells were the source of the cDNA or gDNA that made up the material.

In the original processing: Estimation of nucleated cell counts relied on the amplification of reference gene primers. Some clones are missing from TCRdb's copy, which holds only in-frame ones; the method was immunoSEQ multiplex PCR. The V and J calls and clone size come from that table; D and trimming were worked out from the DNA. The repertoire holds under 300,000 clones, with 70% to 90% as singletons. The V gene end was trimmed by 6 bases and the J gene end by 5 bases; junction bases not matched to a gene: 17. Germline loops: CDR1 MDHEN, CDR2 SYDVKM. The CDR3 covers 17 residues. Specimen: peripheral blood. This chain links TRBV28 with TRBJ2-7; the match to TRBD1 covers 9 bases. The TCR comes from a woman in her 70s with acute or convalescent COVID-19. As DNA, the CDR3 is TGTGCCAGCAGCGCGCCCCCGGGACAGGGAGATTTCAACGAGCAGTACTTC. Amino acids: CASSAPPGQGDFNEQYF.